One sample yielded the 5 T cell receptor beta chains listed below, sequenced in a study of siplizumab effects on memory and regulatory T cells (dated by TCRdb to 2018 to 2020). Library creation used the immunoSEQ multiplex PCR assay. TCRdb retrieved this table from immuneACCESS and kept in-frame rearrangements only. Not all clones are present; in checked studies, unresolved V genes account for under half, and no reason is known for the remainder. The sample includes some 100,000 clones, with 85% to 95% observed a single time. The top ten constitute about 1.2% of the sample. The material sequenced was non-Treg CD4+ T cells sorted from blood. Reading the label with the study, this specimen's cell subset or site is: FACS-sorted unstimulated CD4+ non-regulatory T cells. The receptor source for this set is a human donor in good health.

The chain carries TRBV10-1 and TRBJ2-7, with D perhaps TRBD1 or TRBD2 (5 bases each). Looked up from germline, CDR1 is WNHNN and CDR2 is SYGVQD (reference sequence). The CDR3 is made up of 14 amino acids. V gave up 6 bases and J gave up 5 bases, with 17 bases separating them. CDR3 nucleotide sequence: TGCGCCAGCAGGGGACCTACGGGTTATGACGAGCAGTACTTC. This translates into CASRGPTGYDEQYF.

The chain carries TRBV30 and TRBJ1-1; D not resolved. This CDR3 is built from 16 residues. V lost 7 bases and J 5 bases, leaving 26 bases between the germline ends. Germline V gene lookup returns CDR1 GTSNPN and CDR2 SVGIG (reference sequence). CDR3 in amino acids: CAFSKGQWEVWTEAFF. CDR3 DNA: TGTGCCTTCTCTAAAGGGCAGTGGGAGGTATGGACTGAAGCTTTCTTT.

This clone occurred once. This chain connects TRBV11-2 to TRBJ2-6; no reliable D call. Trimming removed 8 bases from V and 0 bases from J, with 11 bases in between. CDR1 is SGHAT and CDR2 is FQNNGV in the germline V gene. This CDR3 contains 15 residues. The CDR3 bases are TGTGCCAGCCCCCGGGCCAACTCTGGGGCCAACGTCCTGACTTTC. Translation: CASPRANSGANVLTF.

This clone was seen once. The chain uses TRBV2 and TRBJ2-7; D call uncertain. The V end was cut by 6 bases, the J end by 4 bases, with 16 bases between. This CDR3 has 14 residues. Per the germline V gene, CDR1 is SNHLY and CDR2 is FYNNEI. In DNA form, the CDR3 reads TGTGCCAGCAGCGGTAGGGCCATGGATTACGAGCAGTACTTC. The encoded protein is CASSGRAMDYEQYF. Full variable domain (rest looked up from reference TRBV2 and TRBJ2-7): EPEVTQTPSHQVTQMGQEVILRCVPISNHLYFYWYRQILGQKVEFLVSFYNNEISEKSEIFDDQFSVERPDGSNFTLKIRSTKLEDSAMYFCASSGRAMDYEQYFGPGTRLTVT.

V is TRBV5-6 and J is TRBJ1-5; D is uncertain. Germline assignment: CDR1 SGHDT and CDR2 YYEEEE. The V end was cut by 2 bases, the J end by 2 bases, with 11 bases between. CDR3 length: 15 amino acids. CDR3 amino acids: CASSFMAVGNQPQHF. In nucleotides, the CDR3 is TGTGCCAGCAGCTTTATGGCAGTCGGCAATCAGCCCCAGCATTTT. Full variable domain (missing parts from reference TRBV5-6 and TRBJ1-5): DAGVTQSPTHLIKTRGQQVTLRCSPKSGHDTVSWYQQALGQGPQFIFQYYEEEERQRGNFPDRFSGHQFPNYSSELNVNALLLGDSALYLCASSFMAVGNQPQHFGDGTRLSIL.